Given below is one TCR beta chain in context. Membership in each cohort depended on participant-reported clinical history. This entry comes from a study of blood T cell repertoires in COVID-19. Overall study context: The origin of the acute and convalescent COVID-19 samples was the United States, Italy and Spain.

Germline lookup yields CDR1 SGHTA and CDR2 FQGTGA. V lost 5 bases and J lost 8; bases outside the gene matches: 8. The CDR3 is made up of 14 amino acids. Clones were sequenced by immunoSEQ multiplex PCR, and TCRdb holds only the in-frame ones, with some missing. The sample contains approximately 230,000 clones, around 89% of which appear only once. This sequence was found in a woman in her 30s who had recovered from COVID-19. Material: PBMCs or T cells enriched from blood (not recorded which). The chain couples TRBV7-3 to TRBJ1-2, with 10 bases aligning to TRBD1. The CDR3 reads CASSPSGQGRGYTF. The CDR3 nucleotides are TGTGCCAGCAGCCCGTCGGGACAGGGGCGAGGCTACACCTTC.